Listed below are T cell receptor beta chains from one sample, sequenced in a study of CD8 T cells in Susac syndrome. TCRdb passed the immunoSEQ multiplex PCR reads through MiXCR, listing each CDR3 protein once. Of about 190,000 distinct CDR3 sequences in the sample, 90% to 97% were seen once. The specimen sequenced was CD4+ T cells from PBMCs. The source of these receptors is a human donor with Susac syndrome. The CDR3 runs from the conserved cysteine through the conserved F or W. The D gene is left open where the match is weak. Clone size appears in some rows only: once, few, many, or a class for an expanded clone.

TRBJ2-2 TRBV14 - - CASSQSGTGELFF TGTGCCAGCAGCCAATCCGGTACCGGGGAGCTGTTTTTT
TRBJ2-1 TRBV12-3/TRBV12-4 - TRBD2 CASSPRISGGSYNEQFF TGTGCCAGCAGTCCCCGAATTAGCGGGGGGTCCTACAATGAGCAGTTCTTC
TRBJ2-3 TRBV5-4 - - CASSLAERRNTDTQYF TGTGCCAGCAGCTTGGCCGAGAGGAGGAACACAGATACGCAGTATTTT
TRBJ2-2 TRBV30 - - CAWTTGNTGELFF TGTGCCTGGACTACGGGGAACACCGGGGAGCTGTTTTTT
TRBJ1-5 TRBV20-1 once - CSAAGQSNQPQHF TGCAGTGCCGCAGGACAGAGCAATCAGCCCCAGCATTTT
TRBJ1-2 TRBV14 - - CASSLLDVGYTF TGTGCCAGCAGCCTGTTGGACGTCGGCTACACCTTC
TRBJ2-5 TRBV25-1 - - CASSELDGGEQEETQYF TGTGCCAGCAGTGAATTAGACGGCGGGGAACAAGAAGAGACCCAGTACTTC
TRBJ2-5 TRBV7-2 - - CASSKETARGETQYF TGTGCCAGCAGCAAAGAGACAGCCAGGGGAGAGACCCAGTACTTC
TRBJ1-5 TRBV14 - - CASSQGPGGRQHF TGTGCCAGCAGCCAAGGACCCGGGGGCCGGCAGCATTTT
TRBJ1-1 TRBV2 once - CASTRAISTPEAFF TGTGCCAGCACCAGGGCCATCTCTACCCCGGAAGCTTTCTTT
TRBJ2-1 TRBV9 - - CASSVATGYNEQFF TGTGCCAGCAGCGTAGCTACAGGGTACAATGAGCAGTTCTTC
TRBJ1-5 TRBV4-3 - TRBD1 CASSQRQGDQPQHF TGCGCCAGCAGCCAGAGACAGGGCGATCAGCCCCAGCATTTT
TRBJ2-7 TRBV18 - - CASSSTATAYEQYF TGTGCCAGCTCATCCACAGCAACTGCTTACGAGCAGTACTTC
TRBJ2-4 TRBV6-2/TRBV6-3 - - CASSYTLAKNIQYF TGTGCCAGCAGTTACACCCTGGCTAAAAACATTCAGTACTTC
TRBJ2-7 TRBV5-4 - - CASSRPDTFEQYF TGTGCCAGCAGTCGTCCGGACACCTTCGAGCAGTACTTC
TRBJ2-3 TRBV30 - - CAWSVRVSWGTDTQYF TGTGCCTGGAGTGTACGGGTCTCCTGGGGCACAGATACGCAGTATTTT
TRBJ1-3 TRBV30 - - CACRYGGAGNTIYF TGTGCCTGCCGCTATGGGGGAGCCGGAAACACCATATATTTT
TRBJ2-4 TRBV12-5 - - CASGLVPGWDIQYF TGTGCTAGTGGTTTGGTACCAGGGTGGGACATTCAGTACTTC
TRBJ2-6 TRBV7-6 - - CASSPDVFGANVLTF TGTGCCAGCAGCCCCGATGTATTTGGGGCCAACGTCCTGACTTTC
TRBJ2-7 TRBV29-1 few - CSGVDGYEQYF TGCAGCGGGGTTGATGGTTACGAGCAGTACTTC
TRBJ2-1 TRBV19 - TRBD2 CASQTSGVYNEQFF TGTGCCAGTCAAACTAGCGGGGTTTACAATGAGCAGTTCTTC
TRBJ1-1 TRBV4-2 - - CASSQETQRTEAFF TGTGCCAGCAGCCAAGAGACCCAGAGAACTGAAGCTTTCTTT
TRBJ2-7 TRBV20-1 - TRBD2 CSASGTSAEYEQYF TGCAGTGCTAGTGGAACTAGCGCTGAATACGAGCAGTACTTC
TRBJ1-2 TRBV12-3/TRBV12-4 - - CASSLAPEGVYGYTF TGTGCCAGCAGTTTAGCCCCCGAGGGTGTCTATGGCTACACCTTC
TRBJ1-5 TRBV7-9 - - CASSADGGNQPQHF TGTGCCAGCAGCGCCGACGGGGGCAATCAGCCCCAGCATTTT
TRBJ2-3 TRBV20-1 - - CSASSGFGDTQYF TGCAGTGCTAGCTCCGGCTTCGGGGATACGCAGTATTTT
TRBJ2-7 TRBV20-1 - TRBD2 CSAFGTSGSSYEQYF TGCAGTGCTTTTGGGACTAGCGGGAGCTCCTACGAGCAGTACTTC
TRBJ2-7 TRBV9 few - CASSVAGETYEQYF TGTGCCAGCAGCGTAGCCGGGGAAACCTACGAGCAGTACTTC
TRBJ1-5 TRBV10-3 - - CAISADNQPQHF TGTGCCATCAGTGCTGACAATCAGCCCCAGCATTTT
TRBJ1-2 TRBV9 once - CASSVVQTSNYGYTF TGTGCCAGCAGCGTAGTACAGACTTCTAACTATGGCTACACCTTC
TRBJ2-1 TRBV27 - - CASSLSSVVPHEQFF TGTGCCAGCAGTTTATCGTCGGTGGTGCCCCATGAGCAGTTCTTC
TRBJ2-1 TRBV7-9 - TRBD2 CASSLPSGANNEQFF TGTGCCAGCAGCTTACCTAGCGGGGCGAACAATGAGCAGTTCTTC
TRBJ2-3 TRBV4-3 - TRBD1 CASSRTGVAPDTQYF TGCGCCAGCAGTCGGACAGGGGTTGCGCCAGATACGCAGTATTTT
TRBJ2-1 TRBV24-1 - - CATSEVPSSYNEQFF TGTGCCACCAGTGAGGTTCCGAGCTCCTACAATGAGCAGTTCTTC
TRBJ1-6 TRBV14 - - CASSQVIGASPLHF TGTGCCAGCAGCCAAGTTATAGGGGCTTCACCCCTCCACTTT
TRBJ2-1 TRBV24-1 - TRBD1 CAATGTGGCEQFF TGTGCCGCCACCGGGACAGGGGGTTGTGAGCAGTTCTTC
TRBJ1-3 TRBV9 - - CASSVDSRALEGNTIYF TGTGCCAGCAGCGTAGACTCTCGGGCGCTTGAAGGAAACACCATATATTTT
TRBJ1-2 TRBV6-5 - TRBD1 CASSPGTGLSGYTF TGTGCCAGCAGTCCCGGGACAGGGTTGAGTGGCTACACCTTC
TRBJ2-3 TRBV12-3/TRBV12-4 - TRBD1 CASSYGTVYTQYF TGTGCCAGCAGCTACGGGACAGTATACACGCAGTATTTT
TRBJ2-2 TRBV6-1 - TRBD2 CASRRLAGSGELFF TGTGCCAGCAGGCGATTAGCGGGGTCAGGGGAGCTGTTTTTT
TRBJ2-7 TRBV4-1 - TRBD2 CASSPAGGRSYEQYF TGCGCCAGCAGCCCTGCGGGGGGTCGCTCCTACGAGCAGTACTTC
TRBJ2-5 TRBV9 - TRBD2 CASSIRTSGETQYF TGTGCCAGCAGCATCCGGACTAGCGGAGAGACCCAGTACTTC
TRBJ2-5 TRBV19 - - CASSLQGRQETQYF TGTGCCAGTAGTCTCCAGGGTAGACAAGAGACCCAGTACTTC
TRBJ2-7 TRBV7-2 - - CASSFVVESSYEQYF TGTGCCAGCAGCTTCGTGGTGGAATCCTCCTACGAGCAGTACTTC
TRBJ1-2 TRBV29-1 once - CSVEQGTGYNYGYTF TGCAGCGTTGAACAAGGTACAGGATATAACTATGGCTACACCTTC
TRBJ2-1 TRBV12-3/TRBV12-4 - TRBD2 CASSFFRLAGWFF TGTGCCAGCAGTTTTTTTCGACTAGCGGGATGGTTCTTC
TRBJ2-3 TRBV30 - TRBD2 CAWSPGLAPEADTQYF TGTGCCTGGAGCCCAGGACTAGCCCCGGAGGCAGATACGCAGTATTTT
TRBJ1-2 TRBV3-1 - - CASSQDHVYYGYTF TGTGCCAGCAGCCAAGATCACGTGTACTATGGCTACACCTTC
TRBJ2-5 TRBV5-4 - TRBD2 CASSLAGLAVETQYF TGTGCCAGCAGCTTGGCCGGGCTAGCGGTGGAGACCCAGTACTTC
TRBJ2-7 TRBV20-1 - - CSASNRAYEQYF TGCAGTGCTAGCAACAGGGCCTACGAGCAGTACTTC
TRBJ2-5 TRBV12-3/TRBV12-4 - - CASSLAGGAGRETQYF TGTGCCAGCAGTTTAGCTGGGGGGGCCGGTCGGGAGACCCAGTACTTC
TRBJ1-1 TRBV9 - - CASSAQGSGDTEAFF TGTGCCAGCAGCGCACAGGGATCGGGTGACACTGAAGCTTTCTTT
TRBJ2-2 TRBV5-1 - - CASSRSGVGGELFF TGCGCCAGCAGCAGATCAGGGGTAGGCGGGGAGCTGTTTTTT
TRBJ2-1 TRBV7-9 - - CASSYIRQFF TGTGCCAGCAGCTACATTAGGCAGTTCTTC